The text below deals with one T cell receptor beta chain. Indicated time point: persistent/refractory GD, antithyroid drugs over 5 years with positive TRAb. The authors made the TCR library using RNA they extracted from PBMCs. These data belong to a study of regulatory T cells in long-lasting Graves disease. To make TCR beta libraries, researchers used iRepertoire HTBI primers and Arm-PCR of CDR3 regions. One entry per CDR3 protein results from TCRdb running MiXCR on the multiplex PCR reads. This sample yields roughly 500,000 distinct CDR3 sequences, of which 20% are seen a single time; 7% to 10% belongs to the top ten. V was cut by 2 bases and J by 5 bases, with 8 bases left in between. The CDR3 is 13 amino acids. Germline CDR1 and CDR2: SGHRS and YFSETQ.

The sequences come from peripheral blood mononuclear cells (PBMCs), collected when the disease was refractory, from a patient treated with antithyroid drugs. The sequence was obtained from a female donor with Graves disease. This chain joins TRBV5-1 and TRBJ2-1; D unresolved. The CDR3 sequence: CASSFPGNNEQFF. The CDR3 DNA sequence: TGCGCCAGCAGCTTCCCCGGAAACAATGAGCAGTTCTTC.